The T cell receptor (beta chain) under discussion was sequenced for a study of OX40 agonist ivuxolimab in advanced cancers. Study-wide results and caveats: The CD4+ and CD8+ T cells in the blood had expanded clonally by week 6 at 0.1 to 3.0 mg/kg. Low levels of normalized T-cell clonal expansion also appeared in some nonresponders.

Concerning this clone: No antigen is known for it.

The CDR3 covers 13 residues. Between the trimmed V and J ends, which lost 5 bases and 0 bases, there was a span of 8 bases. In germline, CDR1 is SGHTA, CDR2 FQGNSA. TCRdb's copy holds only in-frame clones and misses some; the assay was immunoSEQ multiplex PCR. The top ten hold around 3.2% of the sample, which has around 80,000 clones, about 85% seen once. The rearrangement joins TRBV7-2 to TRBJ2-7; D is possibly TRBD1 (5 bases). The sequence was collected from an adult with an advanced solid tumor such as melanoma, head and neck, liver or kidney cancer. This material consisted of CD4+ or CD8+ T cells sorted from blood, taken in a trial of the OX40 agonist ivuxolimab. The CDR3 DNA follows: TGTGCCAGCAGCCAAAGGGGCTCCTACGAGCAGTACTTC. Translated: CASSQRGSYEQYF. The whole variable domain, remainder taken from reference TRBV7-2 and TRBJ2-7, is GAGVSQSPSNKVTEKGKDVELRCDPISGHTALYWYRQSLGQGLEFLIYFQGNSAPDKSGLPSDRFSAERTGGSVSTLTIQRTQQEDSAVYLCASSQRGSYEQYFGPGTRLTVT.